This T cell receptor (beta chain) was recovered during a study of control samples from healthy donors and cancer patients (dated by TCRdb to about 2020). As to this clone: Its recognized antigen is unknown. Per-nucleotide qualities are absent, and no much larger clonotype sits a single base away.

Library generation was performed with the immunoSEQ multiplex PCR assay. Held by TCRdb, this immuneACCESS table contains in-frame sequences only and omits some clones. Under half of the omission traces to an unresolved V gene where checked; the cause of the rest is unknown. For this sample the table gives 95,000 to 150,000 clones, of which roughly 90% were detected only once. The ten biggest clones cover roughly 40% of the sample. Including the terminal cysteine and phenylalanine, the CDR3 comprises 13 residues. Only the CDR3 DNA is retained, 39 bases long and in frame from the first base. V is pared back by 2 bases and J by 6 bases, with 7 bases lying between the germline termini. CDR1 and CDR2, per the germline V gene, are MNHEY and SVGEGT.

This sequence uses TRBV6-2 or TRBV6-3 and TRBJ2-2, with the D segment identity uncertain. This sequence originates from a man aged 50 to 60 in good health. Sequencing used blood. Here is the DNA: TGTGCCAGCAGTTACGAGTTCCCCGGGGAGCTGTTTTTT. Its protein product is CASSYEFPGELFF.